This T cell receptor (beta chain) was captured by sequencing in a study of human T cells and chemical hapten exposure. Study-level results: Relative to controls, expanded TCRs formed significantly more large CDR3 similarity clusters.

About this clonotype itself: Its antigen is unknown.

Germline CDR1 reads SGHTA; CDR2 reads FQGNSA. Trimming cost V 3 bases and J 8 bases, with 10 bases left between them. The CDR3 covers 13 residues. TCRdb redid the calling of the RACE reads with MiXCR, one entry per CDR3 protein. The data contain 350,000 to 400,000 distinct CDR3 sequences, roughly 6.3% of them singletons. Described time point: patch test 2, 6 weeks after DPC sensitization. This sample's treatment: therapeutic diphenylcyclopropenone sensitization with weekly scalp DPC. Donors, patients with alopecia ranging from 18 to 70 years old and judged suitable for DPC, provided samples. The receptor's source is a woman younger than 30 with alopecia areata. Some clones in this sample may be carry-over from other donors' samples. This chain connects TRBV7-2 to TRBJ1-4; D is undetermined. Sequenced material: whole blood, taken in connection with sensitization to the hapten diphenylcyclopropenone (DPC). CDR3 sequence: CASSLPSEEKLFF. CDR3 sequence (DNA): TGTGCCAGCAGCTTGCCTTCGGAGGAAAAACTGTTTTTT.